Described below is a single T cell receptor (beta chain) sequence and its context. The V gene's germline CDR1 is MNHEY and CDR2 SMNVEV (reference sequence). This CDR3 is 19 amino acids long. J gave up 2 bases and V 3 bases, and 13 bases lay outside the gene matches. This record belongs to a study of HIV-infected patients and healthy controls. TCRdb re-derived calls from the 5' RACE reads in MiXCR, one entry per CDR3 protein. Found here are more than 15,000 distinct CDR3 sequences, approximately 18% of them singletons; the top ten hold around 35%. The source material was CD8+ T cells from blood. This chain uses TRBV27 with TRBJ1-4; 9 bases are shared with TRBD1. This clonotype was sampled from a human donor in good health. The CDR3 loop is CASSFFPLQGALTNEKLFF. The CDR3, as DNA: TGTGCCAGCAGTTTTTTTCCCTTACAGGGGGCATTGACTAATGAAAAACTGTTTTTT.